This T cell receptor (beta chain) was recorded in a study of T cells in Graves' hyperthyroidism and ophthalmopathy. TCR beta CDR3 region amplification was performed from RNA transcripts. The HTBI primer set drove a first-round RT-PCR of the TCR CDR3. TCRdb passed the multiplex PCR reads through MiXCR, listing each CDR3 protein once. The sample lists fewer than 40,000 distinct CDR3 sequences, about 50% occurring once. Trimming stripped 6 bases from V and 4 bases from J, with 10 bases between. Germline-derived CDR1 and CDR2 are MNHEY and SVGAGI. The CDR3 runs 12 residues. This clonotype is deemed medium-sized.

This chain joins TRBV6-5 and TRBJ2-7; tentative D call: TRBD1 (6 bases). Sample: blood. This sequence originates from a man aged 40-49 years with Graves' ophthalmopathy. The CDR3 DNA sequence: TGTGCCAGCAGGGGCAGGGGTTACGAGCAGTACTTC. It encodes CASRGRGYEQYF.